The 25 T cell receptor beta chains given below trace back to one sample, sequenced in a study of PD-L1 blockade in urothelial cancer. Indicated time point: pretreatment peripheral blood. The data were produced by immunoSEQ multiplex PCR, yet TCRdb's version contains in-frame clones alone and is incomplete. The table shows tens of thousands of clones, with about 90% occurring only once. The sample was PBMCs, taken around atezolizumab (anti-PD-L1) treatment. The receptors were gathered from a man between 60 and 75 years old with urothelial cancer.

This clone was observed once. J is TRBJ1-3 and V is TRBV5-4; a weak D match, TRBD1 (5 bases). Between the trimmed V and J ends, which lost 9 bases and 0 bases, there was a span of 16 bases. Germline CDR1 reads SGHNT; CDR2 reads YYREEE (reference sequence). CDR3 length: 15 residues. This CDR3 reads CATFLTGSSGNTIYF. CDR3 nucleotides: TGTGCCACCTTCCTAACAGGAAGCTCTGGAAACACCATATATTTT.

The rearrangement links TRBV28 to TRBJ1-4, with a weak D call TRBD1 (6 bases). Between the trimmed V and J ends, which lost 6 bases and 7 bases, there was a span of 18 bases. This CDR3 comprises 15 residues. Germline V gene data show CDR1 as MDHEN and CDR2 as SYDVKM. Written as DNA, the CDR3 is TGTGCCAGCAGCCGCCTTTTAGGACAGAGTGAAAAACTGTTTTTT. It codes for CASSRLLGQSEKLFF.

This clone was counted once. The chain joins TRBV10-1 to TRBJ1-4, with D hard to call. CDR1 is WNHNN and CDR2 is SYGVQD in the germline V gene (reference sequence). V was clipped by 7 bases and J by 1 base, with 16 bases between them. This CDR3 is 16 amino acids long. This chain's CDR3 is CASNSLGEETNEKLFF. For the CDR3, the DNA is TGCGCCAGCAATTCTCTTGGAGAGGAAACTAATGAAAAACTGTTTTTT.

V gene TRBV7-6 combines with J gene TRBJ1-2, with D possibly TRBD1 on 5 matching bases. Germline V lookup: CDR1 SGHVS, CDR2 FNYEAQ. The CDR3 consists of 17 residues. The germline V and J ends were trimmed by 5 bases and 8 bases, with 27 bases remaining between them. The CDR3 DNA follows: TGTGCCAGCAGCCCGACCCAGGGCAGGGAAGGTTCGAGGGGCTACACCTTC. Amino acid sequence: CASSPTQGREGSRGYTF.

The CDR3, as DNA: TGTGCCAGCAGCCAACTGACAGGGAGAACCTACGAGCAGTACTTC. This codes for CASSQLTGRTYEQYF. This sequence joins TRBV6-5 and TRBJ2-7, with 7 bases fitting TRBD1. Germline lookup yields CDR1 MNHEY and CDR2 SVGAGI. Germline trimming cut 6 bases from V and 2 bases from J; bases unmatched to any gene: 10. The CDR3 contains 15 residues.

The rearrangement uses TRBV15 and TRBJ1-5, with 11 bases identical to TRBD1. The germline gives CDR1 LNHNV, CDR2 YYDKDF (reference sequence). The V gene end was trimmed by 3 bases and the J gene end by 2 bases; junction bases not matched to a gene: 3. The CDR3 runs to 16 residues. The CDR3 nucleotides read TGTGCCACCAGCAGCTTGGGACAGGGGGGCAATCAGCCCCAGCATTTT. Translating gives CATSSLGQGGNQPQHF.

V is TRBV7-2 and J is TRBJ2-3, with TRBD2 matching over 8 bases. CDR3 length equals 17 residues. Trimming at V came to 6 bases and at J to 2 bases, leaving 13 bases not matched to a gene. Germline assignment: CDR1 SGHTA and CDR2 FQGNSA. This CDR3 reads CASRPYPGLANTDTQYF. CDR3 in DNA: TGTGCCAGCAGGCCTTACCCTGGACTAGCAAACACAGATACGCAGTATTTT.

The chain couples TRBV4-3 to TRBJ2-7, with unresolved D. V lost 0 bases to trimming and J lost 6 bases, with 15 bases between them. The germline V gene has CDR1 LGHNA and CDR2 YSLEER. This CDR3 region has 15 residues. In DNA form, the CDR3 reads TGCGCCAGCAGCCAAGACTGGCAGTCAGTCAGCGAGCAGTACTTC. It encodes CASSQDWQSVSEQYF.

CDR3 residues: CASSIRSASGNTEQFF. In DNA form, the CDR3 reads TGTGCCAGTAGTATCAGATCGGCTAGCGGGAATACTGAGCAGTTCTTC. The genes are TRBV19 and TRBJ2-1, with 9 nucleotides matching TRBD2. The CDR3 is 16 residues long. V trimming: 3 bases; J trimming: 9 bases; junction bases outside the gene matches: 12. Germline V gives CDR1 LNHDA, CDR2 SQIVND (reference sequence).

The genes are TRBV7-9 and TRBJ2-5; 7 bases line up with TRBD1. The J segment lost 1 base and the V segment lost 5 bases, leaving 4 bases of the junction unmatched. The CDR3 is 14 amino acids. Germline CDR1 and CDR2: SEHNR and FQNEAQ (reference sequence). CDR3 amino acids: CASSKGAPQETQYF. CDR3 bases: TGTGCCAGCAGCAAGGGGGCGCCCCAAGAGACCCAGTACTTC.

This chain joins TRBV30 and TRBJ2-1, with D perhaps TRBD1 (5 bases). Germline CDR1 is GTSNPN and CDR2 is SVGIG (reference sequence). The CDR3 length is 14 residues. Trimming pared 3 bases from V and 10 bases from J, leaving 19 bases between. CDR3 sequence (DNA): TGTGCCTGGAGCCGGACATTGTGGGTGAGGGAGCAGTTCTTC. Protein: CAWSRTLWVREQFF.

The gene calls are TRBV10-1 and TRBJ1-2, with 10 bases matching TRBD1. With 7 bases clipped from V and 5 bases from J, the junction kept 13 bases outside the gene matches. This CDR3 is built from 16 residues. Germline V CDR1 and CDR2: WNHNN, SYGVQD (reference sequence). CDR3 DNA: TGCGCCAGCATCGACAGGGGGCGCTTTCAAAGGTATGGCTACACCTTC. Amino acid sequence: CASIDRGRFQRYGYTF.

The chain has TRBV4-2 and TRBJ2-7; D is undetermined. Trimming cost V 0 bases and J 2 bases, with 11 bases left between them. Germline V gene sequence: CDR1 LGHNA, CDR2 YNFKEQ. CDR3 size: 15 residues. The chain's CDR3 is CASSQDRRPAYEQYF. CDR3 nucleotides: TGTGCCAGCAGCCAAGACCGCAGGCCTGCCTACGAGCAGTACTTC.

CDR3 DNA sequence: TGTGCCAGCAGTGGGGCCCCGGGACAGGGGGGACCCGGGGAGCTGTTTTTT. It codes for CASSGAPGQGGPGELFF. This chain links TRBV25-1 with TRBJ2-2; 11 bases fit TRBD1. This CDR3 is built from 17 residues. Germline lookup yields CDR1 MGHDK and CDR2 SYGVNS. V dropped 4 bases and J dropped 6; count of bases not matched to a gene: 10.

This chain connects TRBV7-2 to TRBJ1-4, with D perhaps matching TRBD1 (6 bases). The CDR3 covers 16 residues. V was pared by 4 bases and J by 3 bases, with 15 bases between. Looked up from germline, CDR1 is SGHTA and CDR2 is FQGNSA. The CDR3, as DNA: TGTGCCAGCAGCTCAATGGGGGGGGCCCCTAATGAAAAACTGTTTTTT. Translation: CASSSMGGAPNEKLFF.

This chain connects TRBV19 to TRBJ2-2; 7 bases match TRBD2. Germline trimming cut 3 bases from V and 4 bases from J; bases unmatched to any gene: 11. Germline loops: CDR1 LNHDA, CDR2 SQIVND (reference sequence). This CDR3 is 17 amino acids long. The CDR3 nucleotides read TGTGCCAGTAGTATTGCGCTCCTCGCGGGAGTCACCGGGGAGCTGTTTTTT. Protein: CASSIALLAGVTGELFF.

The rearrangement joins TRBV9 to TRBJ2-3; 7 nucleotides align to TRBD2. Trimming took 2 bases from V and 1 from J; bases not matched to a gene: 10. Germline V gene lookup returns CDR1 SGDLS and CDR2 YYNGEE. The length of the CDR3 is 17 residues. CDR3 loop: CASSVGWGGGGTDTQYF. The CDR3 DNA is TGTGCCAGCAGCGTGGGGTGGGGCGGGGGTGGCACAGATACGCAGTATTTT. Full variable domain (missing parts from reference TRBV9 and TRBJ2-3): DSGVTQTPKHLITATGQRVTLRCSPRSGDLSVYWYQQSLDQGLQFLIQYYNGEERAKGNILERFSAQQFPDLHSELNLSSLELGDSALYFCASSVGWGGGGTDTQYFGPGTRLTVL.

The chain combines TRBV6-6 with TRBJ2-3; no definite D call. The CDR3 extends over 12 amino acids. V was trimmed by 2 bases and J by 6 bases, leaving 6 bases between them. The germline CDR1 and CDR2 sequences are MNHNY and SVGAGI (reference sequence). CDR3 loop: CASSYRGDTQYF. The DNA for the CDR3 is TGTGCCAGCAGTTACAGAGGCGATACGCAGTATTTT.

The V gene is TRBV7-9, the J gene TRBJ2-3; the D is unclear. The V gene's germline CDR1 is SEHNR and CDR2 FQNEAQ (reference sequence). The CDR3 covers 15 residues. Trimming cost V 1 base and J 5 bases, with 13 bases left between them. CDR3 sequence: CASSLVGSTEDTQYF. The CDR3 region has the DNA TGTGCCAGCAGCTTAGTCGGGTCGACCGAAGATACGCAGTATTTT.

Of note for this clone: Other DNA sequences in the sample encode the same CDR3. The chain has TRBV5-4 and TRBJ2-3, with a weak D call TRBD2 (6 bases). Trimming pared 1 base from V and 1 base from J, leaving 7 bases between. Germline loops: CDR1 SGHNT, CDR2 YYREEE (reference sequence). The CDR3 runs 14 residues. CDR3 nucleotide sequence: TGTGCCAGCAGCTTGTCGGGGGGCACAGATACGCAGTATTTT. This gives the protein CASSLSGGTDTQYF.

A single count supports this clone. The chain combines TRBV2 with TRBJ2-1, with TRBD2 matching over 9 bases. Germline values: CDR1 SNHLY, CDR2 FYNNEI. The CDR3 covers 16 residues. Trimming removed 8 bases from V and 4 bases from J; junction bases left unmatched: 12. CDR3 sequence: CASHRALREGYNEQFF. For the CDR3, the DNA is TGTGCCAGCCACCGAGCCTTGCGGGAGGGTTACAATGAGCAGTTCTTC.

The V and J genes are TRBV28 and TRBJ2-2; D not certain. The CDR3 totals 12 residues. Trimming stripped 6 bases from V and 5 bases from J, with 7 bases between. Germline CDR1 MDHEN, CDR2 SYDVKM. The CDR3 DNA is TGTGCCAGCAGGTTCCCGACCGGGGAGCTGTTTTTT. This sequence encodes CASRFPTGELFF.

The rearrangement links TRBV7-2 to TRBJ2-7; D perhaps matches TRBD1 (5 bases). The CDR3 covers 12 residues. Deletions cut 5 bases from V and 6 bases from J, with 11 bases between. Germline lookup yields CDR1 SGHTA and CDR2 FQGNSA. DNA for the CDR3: TGTGCCAGCAGCCGAGACAGATTCGAGCAGTACTTC. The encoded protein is CASSRDRFEQYF.

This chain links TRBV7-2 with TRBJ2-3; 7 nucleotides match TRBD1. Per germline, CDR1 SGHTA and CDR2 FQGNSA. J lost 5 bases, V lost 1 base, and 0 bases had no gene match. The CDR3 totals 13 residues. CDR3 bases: TGTGCCAGCAGCTTAGGACAGGGAGATACGCAGTATTTT. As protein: CASSLGQGDTQYF.

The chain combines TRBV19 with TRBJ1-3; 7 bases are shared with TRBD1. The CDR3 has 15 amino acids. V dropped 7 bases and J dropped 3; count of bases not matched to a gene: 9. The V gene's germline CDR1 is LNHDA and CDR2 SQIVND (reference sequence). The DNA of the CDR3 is TGTGCCAGTAATCCCGACAGGGCAGGTGGAAACACCATATATTTT. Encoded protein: CASNPDRAGGNTIYF.